Below, 15 T cell receptor beta chains from the same sample are listed, as sequenced in a study of T cells in localized non-small cell lung cancer. Sequenced by immunoSEQ multiplex PCR; TCRdb stores in-frame clones only, minus some. The sample carries 41,000 or so clones, more than 85% recorded once. The sequences come from peripheral blood, collected before any cancer treatment. Receptors were obtained from a woman between 18 and 50 years old with stage III lung adenocarcinoma.

This clone was found once. The chain has TRBV4-1 and TRBJ2-1; D possibly corresponds to TRBD1 (5 bases). The CDR3 consists of 17 residues. V lost 1 base to trimming and J lost 2 bases, with 15 bases between them. Germline V gene sequence: CDR1 MGHRA, CDR2 YSYEKL. CDR3 coding DNA: TGCGCCAGCAGCCAAGTCCCGCCAGGGTTCGCCTACAATGAGCAGTTCTTC. It specifies CASSQVPPGFAYNEQFF.

The gene calls are TRBV4-1 and TRBJ1-5; D gene uncertain. With 4 bases removed from V and 16 bases from J, the gap between germline ends came to 14 bases. The CDR3 extends over 11 amino acids. Germline CDR1 and CDR2: MGHRA and YSYEKL. The chain's CDR3 is CASSRGASFHF. The DNA of the CDR3 is TGCGCCAGCAGCCGTGGCGCAAGTTTCCATTTT.

The chain has TRBV5-1 and TRBJ1-2; D is ambiguous. Trimming took 0 bases from V and 3 from J, leaving 9 bases between them. Per the germline V gene, CDR1 is SGHRS and CDR2 is YFSETQ. The CDR3 length is 14 residues. CDR3 amino acids: CASSLEVRDYGYTF. Written as DNA, the CDR3 is TGCGCCAGCAGCTTGGAGGTCCGGGACTATGGCTACACCTTC.

The rearrangement joins TRBV5-1 to TRBJ2-2; perhaps TRBD1 as D (6 bases). The V end was cut by 4 bases, the J end by 0 bases, with 10 bases between. This CDR3 contains 15 residues. CDR1 and CDR2 (germline): SGHRS, YFSETQ. DNA for the CDR3: TGCGCCAGCAGCGAAGGACAGACGAACACCGGGGAGCTGTTTTTT. Translated, it gives CASSEGQTNTGELFF.

The V gene is TRBV7-8, the J gene TRBJ2-1, with 9 nucleotides matching TRBD1. V lost 5 bases to trimming and J lost 1 base; unmatched junction nucleotides: 15. The CDR3 extends over 19 amino acids. Germline assignment: CDR1 SGHVS and CDR2 FQNEAQ. The CDR3 sequence is CASSPVGTGNQVSYNEQFF. The CDR3 nucleotides are TGTGCCAGCAGCCCCGTAGGGACAGGGAATCAAGTGTCCTACAATGAGCAGTTCTTC.

The V and J genes are TRBV18 and TRBJ2-5; D uncertain. CDR1 is KGHSH and CDR2 is LQKENI in the germline V gene. The length of the CDR3 is 14 residues. V shed 3 bases and J shed 2 bases, with 10 bases lying between them. CDR3 loop: CASSPGRKQETQYF. For the CDR3, the DNA is TGTGCCAGCTCACCTGGCAGAAAGCAAGAGACCCAGTACTTC.

The chain joins TRBV11-1 to TRBJ2-7, with TRBD1 as a possible D gene (5 bases). V lost 1 base, J lost 4 bases, and 11 bases lay in between. The CDR3 runs 14 residues. The germline gives CDR1 SGHAT, CDR2 FQDESV (reference sequence). CDR3 DNA: TGTGCCAGCAGCTTAGACCAGGGTTCTTACGAGCAGTACTTC. This sequence encodes CASSLDQGSYEQYF.

The genes are TRBV5-1 and TRBJ1-1, with D possibly matching TRBD1 (5 bases). Germline CDR1 and CDR2: SGHRS and YFSETQ. Trimming took off 4 bases at V and 0 bases at J, with 13 bases between the two ends. The CDR3 contains 15 residues. Here the CDR3 reads CASSGTGTMNTEAFF. The CDR3 DNA is TGCGCCAGCAGCGGAACCGGGACGATGAACACTGAAGCTTTCTTT.

V is TRBV10-3 and J is TRBJ2-5, with TRBD1 matching over 8 bases. Trimming cost V 8 bases and J 8 bases; bases outside gene matches: 31. Germline V gene sequence: CDR1 ENHRY, CDR2 SYGVKD. CDR3 size: 20 residues. DNA for the CDR3: TGTGCCATCTGGGACAGGACCTTCCCGAATAGCATTAGTAATCGAAGTACCCAGTACTTC. It specifies CAIWDRTFPNSISNRSTQYF.

This chain uses TRBV21-1 with TRBJ1-3; TRBD1 reflects the table's D call only, with no check against the DNA. TRBV21-1 is flagged as a pseudogene. There are 18 residues in the CDR3. CDR3 protein: CASSTRTGGIGSGNTIYF. Written as DNA, the CDR3 is TGTGCCAGCAGCACCAGGACAGGGGGCATCGGCTCTGGAAACACCATATATTTT.

This clone was seen only once. The V call is TRBV19, the J call TRBJ2-3; D is ambiguous. CDR1 LNHDA and CDR2 SQIVND come from the germline V gene (reference sequence). Trimming stripped 1 base from V and 2 bases from J, with 4 bases between. CDR3 length equals 13 residues. The chain's CDR3 is CASSIAATDTQYF. The CDR3 coding sequence is TGTGCCAGTAGTATAGCTGCCACAGATACGCAGTATTTT.

The V call is TRBV19, the J call TRBJ1-6; D remains unclear. Germline CDR1 is LNHDA and CDR2 is SQIVND (reference sequence). The ends were cut back, 4 bases at V and 12 bases at J, with 10 bases in the middle. The CDR3 is 12 residues long. CDR3 amino acids: CASSNFFLPLHF. The CDR3 nucleotides read TGTGCCAGTAGTAATTTTTTTCTACCCCTCCACTTT.

The rearrangement uses TRBV6-5 and TRBJ2-7, with TRBD1 identical over 7 bases. The trim removed 0 bases at V and 1 base at J, leaving 3 bases unmatched. CDR1 is MNHEY, CDR2 SVGAGI, per germline. The CDR3 is 15 residues long. This chain's CDR3 is CASSYSGTASYEQYF. CDR3 bases: TGTGCCAGCAGTTACTCCGGGACAGCTTCCTACGAGCAGTACTTC.

Only a few counts were recorded for this clone. J is TRBJ1-3 and V is TRBV7-9; D uncertain. Trimming shortened V by 4 bases and J by 3 bases, and 13 bases separated the two germline ends. CDR1 is SEHNR and CDR2 is FQNEAQ in the germline V gene (reference sequence). The CDR3 totals 15 residues. CDR3 loop: CASSSGRVDGNTIYF. The CDR3 DNA follows: TGTGCCAGCAGCTCGGGGAGGGTTGATGGAAACACCATATATTTT.

This clone was recorded a few times. This chain connects TRBV7-9 to TRBJ2-1, with 7 bases that match TRBD1. Germline V gene data show CDR1 as SEHNR and CDR2 as FQNEAQ (reference sequence). The length of the CDR3 is 16 residues. V trimming: 4 bases; J trimming: 3 bases; junction bases outside the gene matches: 9. CDR3 sequence (DNA): TGTGCCAGCAGCTCGATCTCCGACAGGGACTACAATGAGCAGTTCTTC. Encoded protein: CASSSISDRDYNEQFF.